The clone carrying this TCR beta chain was seen ten or more times. Antigen: not known. The record originates from a study of response to subunit inactivated influenza vaccine. Points from the study as a whole: The authors proposed limited new T cell recruitment per seasonal influenza vaccination.

One entry per CDR3 protein, called by TCRdb with MiXCR from the RT-PCR reads. Here the sample spans about 160,000 distinct CDR3 sequences, about a tenth being singletons. CDR1 and CDR2 (germline): MNHEY, SVGAGI. V dropped 1 base and J dropped 5 bases, with 6 bases sitting between them. The length of the CDR3 is 13 residues. Material: non-naive T cells sorted from PBMCs, obtained about 40 days after vaccination. This chain joins TRBV6-5 and TRBJ2-1; D tentatively reads TRBD1 or TRBD2 (5 bases each). This receptor was identified in a man in his fifties or sixties who received an inactivated influenza vaccine. CDR3 coding DNA: TGTGCCAGCAGTTACTTGGGGGACAATGAGCAGTTCTTC. This translates into CASSYLGDNEQFF.